This TCR beta chain emerged from a study of blood T cell repertoires in COVID-19. The table came from immunoSEQ multiplex PCR; TCRdb's copy has only in-frame clones and leaves some out. This sample has under 200,000 clones; under 85% occur once, and the top ten carry 0.95% to 1.5%. What was sequenced was peripheral blood. The TCR comes from a man aged 55 to 70 who had recovered from COVID-19.

The CDR3 here is CASSSGIGDYNEQFF. CDR3 nucleotide sequence: TGCGCCAGCAGCTCGGGGATTGGGGACTACAATGAGCAGTTCTTC. The chain is built from TRBV5-1 and TRBJ2-1; maybe TRBD2 (5 bases). Looked up from germline, CDR1 is SGHRS and CDR2 is YFSETQ. The V end lost 3 bases, the J end lost 3 bases, and 13 bases lay between the germline ends. The CDR3 consists of 15 residues.